The 7 T cell receptor beta chains presented below share a single source sample, sequenced in a study of T cell repertoires in cytomegalovirus infection. TCRdb processed the reads anew with MiXCR; each CDR3 protein has one entry. Of some 800,000 distinct CDR3 sequences in the sample, 30% to 35% were seen once. What these receptors recognize is not known. This material consisted of cultured CD8+ T cells from PBMCs, taken from culture after CMV antigen stimulation. These receptor sequences come from a human donor in good health (CMV status not recorded). Some clones in this sample may be carry-over from other donors' samples.

This clonotype was counted between two and nine times. A junction boundary mismatches the germline segment, possibly from a read error. This chain joins TRBV4-1 and TRBJ1-2, with D uncertain. The CDR3 sequence is 14 residues long. Germline V lookup: CDR1 MGHRA, CDR2 YSYEKL. CDR3 DNA sequence: TGCGCCAGCAGTCAAGAACCGGGTGGGAATGGCTACACCTTC. This codes for CASSQEPGGNGYTF.

This clonotype was observed a few times. The genes are TRBV6-2 or TRBV6-3 and TRBJ2-3, with 9 bases lining up with TRBD2. Germline V gene sequence: CDR1 MNHEY, CDR2 SVGEGT. There are 18 residues in the CDR3. V lost 0 bases, J lost 4 bases, and 11 bases stayed unmatched. CDR3 sequence (DNA): TGTGCCAGCAGTTACTCACCCCTGAGCGGGGGGCCGTCAGATACGCAGTATTTT. It specifies CASSYSPLSGGPSDTQYF.

This clonotype has only one observation. This rearrangement joins TRBV13 to TRBJ2-7; D not certain. Trimming took off 5 bases at V and 5 bases at J, with 13 bases between the two ends. The CDR3 spans 13 residues. Germline lookup yields CDR1 PRHDT and CDR2 FYEKMQ (reference sequence). The CDR3 loop is CASSPGSGHEQYF. CDR3 nucleotides: TGTGCCAGCAGCCCAGGATCAGGCCACGAGCAGTACTTC.

The rearrangement joins TRBV15 to TRBJ2-5, with D tentatively TRBD1 (5 bases). V gave up 1 base and J gave up 0 bases, with 15 bases separating them. The CDR3 contains 17 residues. CDR1 is LNHNV, CDR2 YYDKDF, per germline (reference sequence). CDR3: CATSRVGPRIYQETQYF. In nucleotides, the CDR3 is TGTGCCACCAGCAGAGTGGGGCCGAGGATATACCAAGAGACCCAGTACTTC.

The chain uses TRBV5-8 and TRBJ2-7; D gene uncertain. CDR3 length: 13 residues. From germline, CDR1 is SGHTS and CDR2 YDEGEE. V lost 4 bases to trimming and J lost 3 bases, with 11 bases between them. CDR3 DNA sequence: TGTGCCAGCAGCGTAGACGGATTCTACGAGCAGTACGTC. It translates to CASSVDGFYEQYV.

This clonotype appeared a few times. This chain's CDR3 is CASSQDVRMNQPQHF. The CDR3 DNA reads as TGTGCCAGCAGCCAAGATGTCAGGATGAATCAGCCCCAGCATTTT. The chain couples TRBV3-1 to TRBJ1-5; D is unresolved. Germline CDR1 LGHDT, CDR2 YNNKEL (reference sequence). The CDR3 has 15 amino acids. The V end was cut by 0 bases, the J end by 4 bases, with 10 bases between.

Here the CDR3 reads CASSVGGANQPQHF. The DNA for the CDR3 is TGTGCCAGCAGCGTAGGGGGGGCCAATCAGCCCCAGCATTTT. The V and J genes are TRBV9 and TRBJ1-5; perhaps TRBD1 as D (6 bases). Germline assignment: CDR1 SGDLS and CDR2 YYNGEE. The CDR3 is 14 residues long. The ends were cut back, 0 bases at V and 3 bases at J, with 7 bases in the middle.